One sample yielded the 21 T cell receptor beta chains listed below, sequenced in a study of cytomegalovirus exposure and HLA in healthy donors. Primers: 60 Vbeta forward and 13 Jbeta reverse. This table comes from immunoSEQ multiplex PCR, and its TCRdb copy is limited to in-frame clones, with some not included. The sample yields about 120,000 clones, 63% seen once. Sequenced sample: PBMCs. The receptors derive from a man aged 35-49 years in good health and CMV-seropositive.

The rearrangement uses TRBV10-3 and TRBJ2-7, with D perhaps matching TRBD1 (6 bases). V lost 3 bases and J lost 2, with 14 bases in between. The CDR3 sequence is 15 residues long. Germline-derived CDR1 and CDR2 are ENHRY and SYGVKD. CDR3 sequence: CAISDVYRAAYEQYF. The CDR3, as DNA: TGTGCCATCAGTGATGTCTACAGGGCGGCCTACGAGCAGTACTTC.

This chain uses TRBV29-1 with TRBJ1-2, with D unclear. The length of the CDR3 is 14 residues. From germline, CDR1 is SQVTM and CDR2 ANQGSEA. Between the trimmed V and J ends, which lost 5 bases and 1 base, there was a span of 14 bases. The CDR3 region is CSVMSLGSNYGYTF. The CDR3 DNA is TGCAGCGTTATGTCTCTTGGGAGTAACTATGGCTACACCTTC.

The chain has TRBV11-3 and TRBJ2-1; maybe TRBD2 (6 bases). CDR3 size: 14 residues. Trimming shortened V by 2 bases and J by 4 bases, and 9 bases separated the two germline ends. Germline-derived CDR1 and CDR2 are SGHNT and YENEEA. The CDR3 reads CASSLSAGYNEQFF. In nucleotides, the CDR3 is TGTGCCAGCAGCTTATCCGCGGGGTACAATGAGCAGTTCTTC.

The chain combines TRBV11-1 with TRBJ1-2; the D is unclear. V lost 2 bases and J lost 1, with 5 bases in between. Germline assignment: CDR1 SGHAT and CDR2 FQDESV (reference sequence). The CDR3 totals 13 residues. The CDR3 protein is CASSLRDNYGYTF. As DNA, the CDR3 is TGTGCCAGCAGCTTACGGGATAACTATGGCTACACCTTC.

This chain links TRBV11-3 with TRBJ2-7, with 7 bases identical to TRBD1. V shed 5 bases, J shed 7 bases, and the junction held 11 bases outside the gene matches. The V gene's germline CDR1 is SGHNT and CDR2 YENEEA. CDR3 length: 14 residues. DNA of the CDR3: TGTGCCAGCAGCGATGGGACAGTCAACCGGGAGCAGTACTTC. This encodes CASSDGTVNREQYF.

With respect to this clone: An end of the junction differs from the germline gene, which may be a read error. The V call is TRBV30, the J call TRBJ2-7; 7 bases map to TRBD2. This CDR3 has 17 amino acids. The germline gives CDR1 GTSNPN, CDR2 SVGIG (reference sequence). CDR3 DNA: TGTGCCTGGAGTATCTGGCCCCCTAGCGGTGGAAACTACGCGCAGTACTTC. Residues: CAWSIWPPSGGNYAQYF. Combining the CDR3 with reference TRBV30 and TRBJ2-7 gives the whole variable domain SQTIHQWPATLVQPVGSPLSLECTVEGTSNPNLYWYRQAAGRGLQLLFYSVGIGQISSEVPQNLSASRPQDRQFILSSKKLLLSDSGFYLCAWSIWPPSGGNYAQYFGPGTRLTVT.

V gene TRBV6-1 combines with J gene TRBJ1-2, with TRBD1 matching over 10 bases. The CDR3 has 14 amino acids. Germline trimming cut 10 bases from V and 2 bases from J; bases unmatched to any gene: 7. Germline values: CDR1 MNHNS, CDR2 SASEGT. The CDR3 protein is CATLWDRGNYGYTF. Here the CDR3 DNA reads TGTGCCACTCTGTGGGACAGGGGAAACTATGGCTACACCTTC.

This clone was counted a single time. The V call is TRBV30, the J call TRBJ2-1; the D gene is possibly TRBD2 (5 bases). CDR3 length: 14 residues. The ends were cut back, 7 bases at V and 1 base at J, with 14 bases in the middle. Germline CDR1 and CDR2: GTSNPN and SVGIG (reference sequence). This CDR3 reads CASAEVSSYNEQFF. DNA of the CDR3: TGTGCCTCAGCGGAGGTCTCATCCTACAATGAGCAGTTCTTC.

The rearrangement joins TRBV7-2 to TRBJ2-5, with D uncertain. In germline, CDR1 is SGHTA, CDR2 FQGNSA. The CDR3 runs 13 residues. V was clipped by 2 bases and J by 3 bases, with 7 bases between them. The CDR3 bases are TGTGCCAGCAGCTTACTACCCAAAGAGACCCAGTACTTC. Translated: CASSLLPKETQYF.

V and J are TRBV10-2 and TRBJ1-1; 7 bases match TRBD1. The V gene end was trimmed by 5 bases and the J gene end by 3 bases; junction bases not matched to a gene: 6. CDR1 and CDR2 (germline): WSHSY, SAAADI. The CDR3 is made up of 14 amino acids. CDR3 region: CASSKTGWDTEAFF. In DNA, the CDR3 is TGCGCCAGCAGTAAGACAGGGTGGGACACTGAAGCTTTCTTT.

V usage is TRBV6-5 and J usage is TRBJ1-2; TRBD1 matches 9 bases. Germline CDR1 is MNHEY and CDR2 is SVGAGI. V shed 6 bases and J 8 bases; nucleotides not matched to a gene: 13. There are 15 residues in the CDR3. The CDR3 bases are TGTGCCAGCAGGGAACACGGACAGGGGACGCGAGGCTACACCTTC. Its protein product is CASREHGQGTRGYTF.

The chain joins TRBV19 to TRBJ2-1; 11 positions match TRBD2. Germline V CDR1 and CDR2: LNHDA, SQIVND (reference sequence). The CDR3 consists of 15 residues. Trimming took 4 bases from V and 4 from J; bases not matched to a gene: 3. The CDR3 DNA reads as TGTGCCAGTAGTACGACTAGCGGGGCATACAATGAGCAGTTCTTC. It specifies CASSTTSGAYNEQFF.

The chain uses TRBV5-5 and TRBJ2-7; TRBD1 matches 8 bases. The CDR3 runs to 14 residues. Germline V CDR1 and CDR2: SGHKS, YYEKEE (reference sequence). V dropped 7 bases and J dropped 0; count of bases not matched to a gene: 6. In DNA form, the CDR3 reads TGTGCCAGCGGTAGACAGGGGAGCTCCTACGAGCAGTACTTC. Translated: CASGRQGSSYEQYF.

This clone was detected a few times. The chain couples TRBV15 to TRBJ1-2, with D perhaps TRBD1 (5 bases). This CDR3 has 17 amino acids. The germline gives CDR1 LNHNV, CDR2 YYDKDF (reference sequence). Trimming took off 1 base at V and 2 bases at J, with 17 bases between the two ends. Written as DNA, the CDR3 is TGTGCCACCAGCAGAGTCAGTATGGCAGGACAAAACTATGGCTACACCTTC. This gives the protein CATSRVSMAGQNYGYTF. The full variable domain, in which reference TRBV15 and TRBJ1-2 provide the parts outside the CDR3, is DAMVIQNPRYQVTQFGKPVTLSCSQTLNHNVMYWYQQKSSQAPKLLFHYYDKDFNNEADTPDNFQSRRPNTSFCFLDIRSPGLGDTAMYLCATSRVSMAGQNYGYTFGSGTRLTVV.

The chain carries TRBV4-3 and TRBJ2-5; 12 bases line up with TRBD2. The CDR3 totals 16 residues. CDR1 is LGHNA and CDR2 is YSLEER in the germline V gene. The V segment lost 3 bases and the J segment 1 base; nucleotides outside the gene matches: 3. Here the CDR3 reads CASSQRLAGVQETQYF. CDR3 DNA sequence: TGCGCCAGCAGCCAGAGACTAGCGGGGGTCCAAGAGACCCAGTACTTC.

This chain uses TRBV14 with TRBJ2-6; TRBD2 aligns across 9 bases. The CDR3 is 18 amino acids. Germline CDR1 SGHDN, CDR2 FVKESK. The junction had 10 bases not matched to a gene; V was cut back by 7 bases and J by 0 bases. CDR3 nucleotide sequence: TGTGCCAGCAACCACGGCCCAGCGGGGGGCTCTGGGGCCAACGTCCTGACTTTC. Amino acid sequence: CASNHGPAGGSGANVLTF.

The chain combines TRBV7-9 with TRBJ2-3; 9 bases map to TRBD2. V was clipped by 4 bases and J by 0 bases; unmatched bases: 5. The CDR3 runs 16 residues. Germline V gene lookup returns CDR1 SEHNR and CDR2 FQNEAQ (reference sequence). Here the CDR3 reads CASSYWTSASTDTQYF. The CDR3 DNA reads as TGTGCCAGCAGCTACTGGACTAGCGCGAGCACAGATACGCAGTATTTT.

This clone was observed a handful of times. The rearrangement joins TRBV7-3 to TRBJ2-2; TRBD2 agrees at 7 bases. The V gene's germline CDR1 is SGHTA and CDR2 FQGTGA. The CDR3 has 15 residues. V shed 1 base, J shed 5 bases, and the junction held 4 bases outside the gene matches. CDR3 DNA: TGTGCCAGCAGCTTAAGGGCTAGCGGTACCGGGGAGCTGTTTTTT. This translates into CASSLRASGTGELFF.

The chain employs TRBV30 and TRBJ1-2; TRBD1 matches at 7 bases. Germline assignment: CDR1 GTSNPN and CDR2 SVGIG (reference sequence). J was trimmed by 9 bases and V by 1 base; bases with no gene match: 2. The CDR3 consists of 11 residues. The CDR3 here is CAWSEGGRYTF. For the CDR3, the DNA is TGTGCCTGGAGTGAAGGGGGCCGCTACACCTTC.

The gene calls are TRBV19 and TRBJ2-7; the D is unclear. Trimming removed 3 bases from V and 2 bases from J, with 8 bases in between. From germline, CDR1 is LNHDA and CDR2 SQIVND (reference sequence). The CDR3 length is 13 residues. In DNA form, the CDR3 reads TGTGCCAGTAGTATGGGCCTTACCTACGAGCAGTACTTC. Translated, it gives CASSMGLTYEQYF.

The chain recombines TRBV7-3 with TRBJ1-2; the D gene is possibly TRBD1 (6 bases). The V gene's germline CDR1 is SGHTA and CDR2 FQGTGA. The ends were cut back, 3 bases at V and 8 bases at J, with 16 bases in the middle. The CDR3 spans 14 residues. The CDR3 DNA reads TGTGCCAGCAGCTTCCAGGACAGCGGAGGCGGCTACACCTTC. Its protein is CASSFQDSGGGYTF. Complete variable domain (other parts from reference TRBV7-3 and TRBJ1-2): GAGVSQTPSNKVTEKGKYVELRCDPISGHTALYWYRQSLGQGPEFLIYFQGTGAADDSGLPNDRFFAVRPEGSVSTLKIQRTERGDSAVYLCASSFQDSGGGYTFGSGTRLTVV.